The following is a T cell receptor beta chain sequence with its context. Its target is unknown. The data are from a study of response to subunit inactivated influenza vaccine. Whole-study results and caveats: There was a suggestion from the authors that each seasonal influenza vaccination recruits few new T cells.

Trimming shortened V by 5 bases and J by 4 bases, and 12 bases separated the two germline ends. This CDR3 is built from 13 residues. Germline lookup yields CDR1 MNHNS and CDR2 SASEGT. MiXCR was run by TCRdb on the RT-PCR reads, yielding one entry per CDR3 protein. The data show 530,000 or so distinct CDR3 sequences, around 25% seen once. The sequence came from a man aged 50 to 60 who received an inactivated influenza vaccine. The starting material was CD4+ T cells sorted from PBMCs, obtained 5 to 6 days after vaccination. The chain combines TRBV6-1 with TRBJ2-7, with D possibly matching TRBD2 (5 bases). The CDR3 DNA reads TGTGCCAGCAGTCTGGACGGGATATACGAGCAGTACTTC. Translating gives CASSLDGIYEQYF.